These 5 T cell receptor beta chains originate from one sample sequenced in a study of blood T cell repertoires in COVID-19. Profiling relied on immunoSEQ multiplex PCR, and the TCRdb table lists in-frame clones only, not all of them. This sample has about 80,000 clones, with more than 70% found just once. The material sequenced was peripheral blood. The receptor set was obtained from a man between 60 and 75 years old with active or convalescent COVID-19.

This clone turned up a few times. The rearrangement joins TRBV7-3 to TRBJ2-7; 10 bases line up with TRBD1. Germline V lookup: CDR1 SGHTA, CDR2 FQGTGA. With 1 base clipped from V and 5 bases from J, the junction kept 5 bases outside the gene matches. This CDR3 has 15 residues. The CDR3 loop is CASSLRTGGADEQYF. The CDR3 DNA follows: TGTGCCAGCAGCTTAAGGACAGGGGGGGCAGACGAGCAGTACTTC. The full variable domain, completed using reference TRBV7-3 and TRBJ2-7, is GAGVSQTPSNKVTEKGKYVELRCDPISGHTALYWYRQSLGQGPEFLIYFQGTGAADDSGLPNDRFFAVRPEGSVSTLKIQRTERGDSAVYLCASSLRTGGADEQYFGPGTRLTVT.

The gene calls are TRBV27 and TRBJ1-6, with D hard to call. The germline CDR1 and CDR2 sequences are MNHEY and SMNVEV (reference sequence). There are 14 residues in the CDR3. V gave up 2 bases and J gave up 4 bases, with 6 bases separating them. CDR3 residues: CASSLREYNSPLHF. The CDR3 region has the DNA TGTGCCAGCAGTTTACGAGAGTATAATTCACCCCTCCACTTT.

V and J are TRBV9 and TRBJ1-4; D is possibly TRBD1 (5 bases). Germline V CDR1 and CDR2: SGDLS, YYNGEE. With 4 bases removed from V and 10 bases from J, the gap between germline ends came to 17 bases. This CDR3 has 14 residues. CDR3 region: CASSSGSPRGKLFF. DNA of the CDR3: TGTGCCAGCAGCTCAGGGTCCCCCCGAGGAAAACTGTTTTTT.

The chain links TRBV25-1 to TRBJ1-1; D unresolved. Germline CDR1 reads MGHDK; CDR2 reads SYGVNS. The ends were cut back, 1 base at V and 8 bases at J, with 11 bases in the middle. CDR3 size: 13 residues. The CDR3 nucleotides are TGTGCCAGCAGTGAATTCGGGGTCTCAGAAGCTTTCTTT. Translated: CASSEFGVSEAFF.

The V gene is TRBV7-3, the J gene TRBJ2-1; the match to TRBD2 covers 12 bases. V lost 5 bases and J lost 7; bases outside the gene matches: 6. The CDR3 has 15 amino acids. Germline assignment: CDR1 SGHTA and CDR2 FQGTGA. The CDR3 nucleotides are TGTGCCAGCAGCCTCCTAGCGGGGGGGCGGAATGAGCAGTTCTTC. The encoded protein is CASSLLAGGRNEQFF.